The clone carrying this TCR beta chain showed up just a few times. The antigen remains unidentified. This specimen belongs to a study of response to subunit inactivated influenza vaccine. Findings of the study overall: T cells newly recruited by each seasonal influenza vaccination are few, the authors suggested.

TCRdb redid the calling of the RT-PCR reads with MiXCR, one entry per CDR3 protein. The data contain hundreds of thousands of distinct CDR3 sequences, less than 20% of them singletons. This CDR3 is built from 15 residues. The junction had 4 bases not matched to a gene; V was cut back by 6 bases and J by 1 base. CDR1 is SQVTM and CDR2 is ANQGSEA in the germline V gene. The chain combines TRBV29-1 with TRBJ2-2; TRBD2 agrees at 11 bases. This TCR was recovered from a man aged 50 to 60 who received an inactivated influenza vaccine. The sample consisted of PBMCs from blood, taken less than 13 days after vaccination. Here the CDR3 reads CSVTGTSGNTGELFF. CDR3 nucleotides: TGCAGCGTGACAGGGACTAGCGGGAACACCGGGGAGCTGTTTTTT.